This TCR beta chain was found in a study of cytomegalovirus exposure and HLA in healthy donors. Regarding the study as a whole: Some TCR beta chains (more than 150 of them) were listed as cytomegalovirus-associated. Some public TCRs appeared in many individuals, while most sequences were rare.

Concerning this clone itself: Antigen: not known.

The CDR3 totals 13 residues. Trimming took off 1 base at V and 11 bases at J, with 9 bases between the two ends. In germline, CDR1 is SGHVS, CDR2 FNYEAQ. Assay: immunoSEQ multiplex PCR; the TCRdb copy retains only in-frame clones and omits some. The repertoire holds about 120,000 clones, roughly 89% seen once, with under 2% in the top ten. The sequence came from a woman between 18 and 29 years old in good health and CMV-seronegative. Input material: PBMCs. The chain carries TRBV7-6 and TRBJ1-6; D call uncertain. Here the CDR3 reads CASSLGMGAPLHF. The CDR3 nucleotides are TGTGCCAGCAGCTTAGGTATGGGAGCACCCCTCCACTTT.